This TCR beta chain was sequenced for a study of T cells after yellow fever vaccination. Study details: Preparation used SMART-Seq v4 Ultra Low Input for the low-cell-number fractions.

Germline V CDR1 and CDR2: SQVTM, ANQGSEA. Trimming left V 6 bases short and J 6 bases short, with 5 bases between. The CDR3 contains 10 residues. In making TCR cDNA, 5'RACE template switching added a universal primer site and UMIs to it. TCRdb re-analysed the 5' RACE reads in MiXCR, keeping a single row per CDR3 protein. This table holds nearly 350,000 distinct CDR3 sequences, roughly 8.4% found once. The clonotype comes from a man younger than 35 who received the YFV17D yellow fever vaccine. This sample comprised PBMCs, obtained roughly 45 days after the first yellow fever vaccination. This chain links TRBV29-1 with TRBJ2-2; no reliable D call. CDR3 in DNA: TGCAGCGTCGAATCCGGGGAGCTGTTTTTT. Translated, it gives CSVESGELFF.